The 3 T cell receptor beta chains reported below all come from one sample, sequenced in a study of blood T cell repertoires in COVID-19. Generated by immunoSEQ multiplex PCR, the TCRdb table keeps only in-frame clones and is missing some. The sample has about 200,000 clones, approximately 90% seen once; the top ten hold 1.2%. Sequenced input: PBMCs or T cells enriched from blood (not recorded which). The receptors were sampled from a man aged 25-45 years who had recovered from COVID-19.

This clone was counted a single time. V and J are TRBV5-1 and TRBJ1-1; D remains ambiguous. Between the trimmed V and J ends, which lost 6 bases and 3 bases, there was a span of 12 bases. This CDR3 spans 13 amino acids. Germline V gene data show CDR1 as SGHRS and CDR2 as YFSETQ. In DNA form, the CDR3 reads TGCGCCAGCACTCTGGCCCAGGACACTGAAGCTTTCTTT. Translated, it gives CASTLAQDTEAFF.

The chain combines TRBV10-3 with TRBJ2-7; D uncertain. The CDR3 contains 16 residues. Trimming took off 6 bases at V and 1 base at J, with 19 bases between the two ends. Germline assignment: CDR1 ENHRY and CDR2 SYGVKD. The chain's CDR3 is CAIRPYPMSSSYEQYF. The CDR3, as DNA: TGTGCCATCAGACCATATCCTATGAGTTCGTCCTACGAGCAGTACTTC.

The chain uses TRBV7-2 and TRBJ1-5, with D unclear. This CDR3 region has 12 residues. Germline V gene sequence: CDR1 SGHTA, CDR2 FQGNSA. Trimming pared 0 bases from V and 6 bases from J, leaving 3 bases between. CDR3 protein: CASSLARQPQHF. CDR3 nucleotides: TGTGCCAGCAGCTTAGCTCGTCAGCCCCAGCATTTT.